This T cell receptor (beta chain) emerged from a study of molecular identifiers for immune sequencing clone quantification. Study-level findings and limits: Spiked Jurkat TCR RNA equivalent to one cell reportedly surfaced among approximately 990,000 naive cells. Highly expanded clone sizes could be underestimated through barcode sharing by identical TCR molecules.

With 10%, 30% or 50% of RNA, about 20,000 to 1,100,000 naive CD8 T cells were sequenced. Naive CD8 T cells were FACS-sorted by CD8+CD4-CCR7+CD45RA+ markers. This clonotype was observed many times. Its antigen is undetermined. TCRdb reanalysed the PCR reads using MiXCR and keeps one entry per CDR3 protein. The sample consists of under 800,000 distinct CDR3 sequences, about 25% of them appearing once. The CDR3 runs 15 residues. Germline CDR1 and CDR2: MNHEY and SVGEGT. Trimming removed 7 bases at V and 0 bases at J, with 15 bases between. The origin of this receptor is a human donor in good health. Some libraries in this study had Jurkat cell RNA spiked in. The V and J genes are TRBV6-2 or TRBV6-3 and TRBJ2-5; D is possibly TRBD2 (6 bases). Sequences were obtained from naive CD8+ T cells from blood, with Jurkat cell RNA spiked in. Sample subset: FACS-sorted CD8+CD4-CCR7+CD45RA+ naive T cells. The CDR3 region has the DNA TGTGCCAGCACAAAGGGACTCACGTACCAAGAGACCCAGTACTTC. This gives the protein CASTKGLTYQETQYF.